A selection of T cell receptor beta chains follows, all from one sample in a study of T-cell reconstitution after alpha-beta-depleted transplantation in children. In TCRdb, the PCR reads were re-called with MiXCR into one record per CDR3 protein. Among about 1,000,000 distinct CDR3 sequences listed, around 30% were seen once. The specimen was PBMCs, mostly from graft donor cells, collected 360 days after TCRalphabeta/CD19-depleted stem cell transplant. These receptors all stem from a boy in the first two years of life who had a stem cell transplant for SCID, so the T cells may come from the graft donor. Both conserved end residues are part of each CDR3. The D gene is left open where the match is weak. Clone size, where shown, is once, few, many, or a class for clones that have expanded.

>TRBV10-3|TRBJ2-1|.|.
CAISEWGPLKDNEQFF
TGTGCCATCAGTGAGTGGGGGCCCCTTAAAGACAATGAGCAGTTCTTC
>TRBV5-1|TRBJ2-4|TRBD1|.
CASSPPGGPLAKNIQYF
TGCGCCAGCAGCCCACCAGGGGGCCCATTAGCCAAAAACATTCAGTACTTC
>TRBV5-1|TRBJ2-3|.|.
CASSLRGSITDTQYF
TGCGCCAGCAGCTTGCGGGGGTCAATCACAGATACGCAGTATTTT
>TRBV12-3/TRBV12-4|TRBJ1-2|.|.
CASSLRAGQNYGYTF
TGTGCCAGCAGTTTACGGGCAGGGCAAAACTATGGCTACACCTTC
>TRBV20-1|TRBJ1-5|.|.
CSGQAPSNQPQHF
TGCAGTGGACAGGCGCCTAGCAATCAGCCCCAGCATTTT
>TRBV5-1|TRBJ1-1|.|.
CASSLPAGRYTEAFF
TGCGCCAGCAGCTTACCCGCAGGGAGGTACACTGAAGCTTTCTTT
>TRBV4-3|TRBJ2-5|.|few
CASSQDVGRETQYF
TGCGCCAGCAGCCAAGACGTGGGGAGGGAGACCCAGTACTTC
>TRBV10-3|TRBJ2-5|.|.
CAISGGSGPQETQYF
TGTGCCATCAGCGGCGGTTCAGGGCCGCAAGAGACCCAGTACTTC
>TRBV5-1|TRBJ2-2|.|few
CASSRSGPATGELFF
TGCGCCAGCAGTCGGTCCGGGCCAGCGACCGGGGAGCTGTTTTTT
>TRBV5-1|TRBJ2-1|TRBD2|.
CASSPQGLAGVGGYNEQFF
TGCGCCAGCAGCCCTCAAGGACTAGCGGGGGTGGGGGGGTACAATGAGCAGTTCTTC
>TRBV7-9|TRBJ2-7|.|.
CASSLVGGFTYEQYF
TGTGCCAGCAGCTTAGTTGGGGGATTTACCTACGAGCAGTACTTC
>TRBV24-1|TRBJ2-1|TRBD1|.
CATSDPLGGRRTGDYNEQFF
TGTGCCACCAGTGACCCACTTGGGGGCCGTAGGACAGGGGACTACAATGAGCAGTTCTTC
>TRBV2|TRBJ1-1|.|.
CASSELRTLTMNTEAFF
TGTGCCAGCAGTGAACTTCGGACACTGACCATGAACACTGAAGCTTTCTTT
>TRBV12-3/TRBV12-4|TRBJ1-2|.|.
CATSRGGQEGYTF
TGTGCCACCAGTCGAGGGGGGCAGGAAGGCTACACCTTC
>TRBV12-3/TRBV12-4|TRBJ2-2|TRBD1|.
CASSFTGTGKTGELFF
TGTGCCAGCAGTTTTACGGGGACAGGGAAAACCGGGGAGCTGTTTTTT
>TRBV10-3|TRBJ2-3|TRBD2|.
CAISESGLALSTDTQYF
TGTGCCATCAGTGAGTCGGGACTAGCCCTAAGCACAGATACGCAGTATTTT
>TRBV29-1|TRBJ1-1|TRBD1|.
CSVARDRVGITEAFF
TGCAGCGTTGCGCGGGACAGGGTTGGCATCACTGAAGCTTTCTTT
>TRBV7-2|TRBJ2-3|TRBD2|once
CASSLATSFADTQYF
TGTGCCAGCAGCTTAGCGACTAGCTTCGCAGATACGCAGTATTTT
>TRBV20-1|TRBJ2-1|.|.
CSAIDSRSIYEQFF
TGCAGTGCTATAGACAGTCGGTCGATTTATGAGCAGTTCTTC
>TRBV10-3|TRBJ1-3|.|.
CAISESVFYRDNKGNTIYF
TGTGCCATCAGTGAGTCGGTTTTTTACAGGGACAATAAAGGAAACACCATATATTTT
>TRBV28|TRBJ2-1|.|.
CASSLNRERYNEQFF
TGTGCCAGCAGTTTAAACAGGGAAAGGTACAATGAGCAGTTCTTC
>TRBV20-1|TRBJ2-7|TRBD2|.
CSAPGLAGAYEQYF
TGCAGTGCCCCCGGACTAGCGGGGGCTTACGAGCAGTACTTC
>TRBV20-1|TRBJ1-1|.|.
CSANLLLEAFF
TGCAGTGCTAATCTACTTCTCGAAGCTTTCTTT
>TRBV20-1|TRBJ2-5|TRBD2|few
CSARGARGLETQYF
TGCAGTGCTAGAGGAGCGCGGGGGTTGGAGACCCAGTACTTC
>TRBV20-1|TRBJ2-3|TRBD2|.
CSAIAGRTDTQYF
TGCAGTGCTATAGCGGGGCGCACAGATACGCAGTATTTT
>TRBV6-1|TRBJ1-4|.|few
CASSGTANEKLFF
TGTGCCAGCAGTGGGACGGCTAATGAAAAACTGTTTTTT
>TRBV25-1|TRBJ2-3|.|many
CASSFSGLRSDTQYF
TGTGCCAGCAGTTTCTCCGGACTTAGGTCAGATACGCAGTATTTT
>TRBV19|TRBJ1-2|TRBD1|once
CASRRPPGQGGYGYTF
TGTGCCAGTAGACGACCCCCGGGACAGGGAGGCTATGGCTACACCTTC